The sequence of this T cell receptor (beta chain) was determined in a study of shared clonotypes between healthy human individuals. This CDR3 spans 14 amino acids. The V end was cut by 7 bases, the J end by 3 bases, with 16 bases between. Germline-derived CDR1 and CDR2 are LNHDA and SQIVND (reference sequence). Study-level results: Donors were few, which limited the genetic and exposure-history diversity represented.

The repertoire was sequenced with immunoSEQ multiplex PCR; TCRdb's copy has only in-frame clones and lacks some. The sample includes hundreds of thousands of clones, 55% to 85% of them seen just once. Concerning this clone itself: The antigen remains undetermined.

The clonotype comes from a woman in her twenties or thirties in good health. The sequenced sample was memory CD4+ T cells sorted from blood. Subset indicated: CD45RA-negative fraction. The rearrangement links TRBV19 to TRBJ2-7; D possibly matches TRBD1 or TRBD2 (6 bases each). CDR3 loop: CASTPGDNFYEQYF. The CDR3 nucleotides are TGTGCCAGTACCCCGGGGGACAACTTCTACGAGCAGTACTTC.